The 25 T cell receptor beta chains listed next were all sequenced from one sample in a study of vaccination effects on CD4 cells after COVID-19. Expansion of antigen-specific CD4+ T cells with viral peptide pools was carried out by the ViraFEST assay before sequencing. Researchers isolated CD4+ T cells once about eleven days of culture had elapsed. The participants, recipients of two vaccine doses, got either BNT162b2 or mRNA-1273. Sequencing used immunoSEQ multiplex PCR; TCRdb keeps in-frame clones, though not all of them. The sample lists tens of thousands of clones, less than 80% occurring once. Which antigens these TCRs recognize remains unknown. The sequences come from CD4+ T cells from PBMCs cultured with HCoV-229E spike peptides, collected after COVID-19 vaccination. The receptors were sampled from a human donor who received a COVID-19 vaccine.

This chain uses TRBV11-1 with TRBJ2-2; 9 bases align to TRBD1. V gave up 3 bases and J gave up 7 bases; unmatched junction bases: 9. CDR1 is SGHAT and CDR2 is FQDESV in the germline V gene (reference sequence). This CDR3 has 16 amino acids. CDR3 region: CASSFRDRVLFGELFF. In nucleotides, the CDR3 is TGTGCCAGCAGCTTCCGGGACAGGGTTCTGTTCGGGGAGCTGTTTTTT.

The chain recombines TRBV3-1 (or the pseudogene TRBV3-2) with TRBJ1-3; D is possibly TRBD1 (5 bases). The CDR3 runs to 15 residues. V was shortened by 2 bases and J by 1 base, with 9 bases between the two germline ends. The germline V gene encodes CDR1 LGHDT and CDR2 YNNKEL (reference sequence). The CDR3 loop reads CASSQPGSSGNTIYF. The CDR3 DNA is TGTGCCAGCAGCCAACCAGGGAGTTCTGGAAACACCATATATTTT.

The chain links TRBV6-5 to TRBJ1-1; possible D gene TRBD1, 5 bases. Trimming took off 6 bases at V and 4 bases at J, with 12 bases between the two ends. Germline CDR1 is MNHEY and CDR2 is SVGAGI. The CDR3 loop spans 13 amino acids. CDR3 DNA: TGTGCCAGCAGGCTGAATGGGGCCACTGAAGCTTTCTTT. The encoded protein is CASRLNGATEAFF.

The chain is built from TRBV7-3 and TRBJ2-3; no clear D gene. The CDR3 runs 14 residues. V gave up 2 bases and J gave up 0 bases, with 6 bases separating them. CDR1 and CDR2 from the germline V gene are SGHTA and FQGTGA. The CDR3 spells CASSLFQSTDTQYF. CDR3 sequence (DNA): TGTGCCAGCAGCTTATTCCAGAGCACAGATACGCAGTATTTT.

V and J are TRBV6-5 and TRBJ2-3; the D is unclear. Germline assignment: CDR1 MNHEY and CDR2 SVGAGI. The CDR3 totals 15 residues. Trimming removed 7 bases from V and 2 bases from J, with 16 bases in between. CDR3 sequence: CASINTATPTDTQYF. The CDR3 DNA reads TGTGCCAGCATCAATACAGCTACCCCCACAGATACGCAGTATTTT.

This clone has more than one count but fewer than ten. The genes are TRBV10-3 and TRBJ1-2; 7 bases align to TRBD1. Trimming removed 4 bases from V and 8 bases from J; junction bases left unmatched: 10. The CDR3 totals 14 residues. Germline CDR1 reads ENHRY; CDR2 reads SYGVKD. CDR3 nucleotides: TGTGCCATCAGTGTTTCTACAGGGGAAAACGGCTACACCTTC. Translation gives CAISVSTGENGYTF.

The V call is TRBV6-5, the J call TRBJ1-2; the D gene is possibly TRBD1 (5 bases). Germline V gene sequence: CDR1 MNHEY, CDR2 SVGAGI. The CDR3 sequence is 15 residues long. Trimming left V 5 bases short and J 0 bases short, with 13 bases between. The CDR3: CASSPPGGANYGYTF. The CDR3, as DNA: TGTGCCAGCAGTCCCCCTGGGGGAGCTAACTATGGCTACACCTTC.

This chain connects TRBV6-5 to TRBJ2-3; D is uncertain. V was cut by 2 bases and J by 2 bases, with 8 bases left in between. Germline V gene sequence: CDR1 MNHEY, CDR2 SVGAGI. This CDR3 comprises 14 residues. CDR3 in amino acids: CASSYDLFTDTQYF. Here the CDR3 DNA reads TGTGCCAGCAGTTACGACCTCTTCACAGATACGCAGTATTTT.

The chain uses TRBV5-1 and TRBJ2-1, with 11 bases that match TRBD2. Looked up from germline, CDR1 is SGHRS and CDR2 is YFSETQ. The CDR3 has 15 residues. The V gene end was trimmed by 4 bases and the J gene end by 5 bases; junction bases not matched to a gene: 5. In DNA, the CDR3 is TGCGCCAGCAGCCAAGTAGCGGGGGGGAACAATGAGCAGTTCTTC. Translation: CASSQVAGGNNEQFF.

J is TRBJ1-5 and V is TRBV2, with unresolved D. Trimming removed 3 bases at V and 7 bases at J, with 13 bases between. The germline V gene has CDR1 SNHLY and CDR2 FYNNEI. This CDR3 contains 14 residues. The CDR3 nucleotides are TGTGCCAGCAGTGAGAGGTTAGAAGCCCAGCCCCAGCATTTT. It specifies CASSERLEAQPQHF.

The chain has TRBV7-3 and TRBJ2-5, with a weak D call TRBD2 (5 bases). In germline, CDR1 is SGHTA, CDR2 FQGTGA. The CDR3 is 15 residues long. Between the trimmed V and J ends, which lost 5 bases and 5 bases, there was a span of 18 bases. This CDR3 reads CASSHGLAIGETQYF. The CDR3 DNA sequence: TGTGCCAGCAGCCACGGGCTAGCCATTGGGGAGACCCAGTACTTC.

CDR3 residues: CASSDVSSPNEKLFF. The DNA of the CDR3 is TGTGCCAGTAGTGATGTCAGCAGCCCAAATGAAAAACTGTTTTTT. V and J are TRBV19 and TRBJ1-4, with no clear D. CDR1 is LNHDA and CDR2 is SQIVND in the germline V gene (reference sequence). V shed 5 bases and J shed 5 bases, with 15 bases lying between them. There are 15 residues in the CDR3.

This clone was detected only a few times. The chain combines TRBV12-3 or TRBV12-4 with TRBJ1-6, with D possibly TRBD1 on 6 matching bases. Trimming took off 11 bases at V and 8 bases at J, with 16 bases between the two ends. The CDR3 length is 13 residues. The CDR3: CAHSVGGHSPLHF. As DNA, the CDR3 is TGTGCCCACTCTGTGGGGGGCCATTCACCCCTCCACTTT.

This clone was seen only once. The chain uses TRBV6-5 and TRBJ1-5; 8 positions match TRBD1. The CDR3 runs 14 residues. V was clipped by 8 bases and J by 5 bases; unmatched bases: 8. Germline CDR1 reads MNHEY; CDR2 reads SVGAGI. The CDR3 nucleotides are TGTGCCAGCGGGGCCCGACAGGGGCATCAGCCCCAGCATTTT. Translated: CASGARQGHQPQHF.

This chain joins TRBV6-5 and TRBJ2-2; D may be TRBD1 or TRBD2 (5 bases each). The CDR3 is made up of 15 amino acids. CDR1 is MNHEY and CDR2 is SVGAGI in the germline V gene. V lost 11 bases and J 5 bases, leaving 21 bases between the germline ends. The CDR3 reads CASSRVGASTGELFF. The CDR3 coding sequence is TGTGCCTCCTCGAGGGTCGGGGCAAGTACCGGGGAGCTGTTTTTT.

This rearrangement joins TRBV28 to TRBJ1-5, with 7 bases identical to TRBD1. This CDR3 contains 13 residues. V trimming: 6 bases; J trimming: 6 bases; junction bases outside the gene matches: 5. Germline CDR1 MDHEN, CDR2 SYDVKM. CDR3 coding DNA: TGTGCCAGCAGGTCGACAGGGAGTCAGCCCCAGCATTTT. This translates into CASRSTGSQPQHF. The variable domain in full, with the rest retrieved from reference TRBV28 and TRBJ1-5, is DVKVTQSSRYLVKRTGEKVFLECVQDMDHENMFWYRQDPGLGLRLIYFSYDVKMKEKGDIPEGYSVSREKKERFSLILESASTNQTSMYLCASRSTGSQPQHFGDGTRLSIL.

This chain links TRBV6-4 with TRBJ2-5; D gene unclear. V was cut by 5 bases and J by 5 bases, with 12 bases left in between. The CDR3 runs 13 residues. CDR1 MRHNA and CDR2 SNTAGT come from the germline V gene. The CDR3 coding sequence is TGTGCCAGCAGTCTCGGCCTGGGTGAGACCCAGTACTTC. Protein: CASSLGLGETQYF.

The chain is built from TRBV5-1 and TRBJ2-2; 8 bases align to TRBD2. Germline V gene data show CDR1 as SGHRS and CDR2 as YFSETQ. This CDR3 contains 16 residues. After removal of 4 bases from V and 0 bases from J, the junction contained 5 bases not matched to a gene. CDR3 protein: CASSGSLAANTGELFF. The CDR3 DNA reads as TGCGCCAGCAGCGGCTCACTAGCGGCGAACACCGGGGAGCTGTTTTTT.

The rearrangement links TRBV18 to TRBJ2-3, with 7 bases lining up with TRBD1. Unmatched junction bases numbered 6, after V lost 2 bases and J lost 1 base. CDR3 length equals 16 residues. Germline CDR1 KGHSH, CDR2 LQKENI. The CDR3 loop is CASSPSLGQGTDTQYF. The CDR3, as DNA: TGTGCCAGCTCACCATCTCTCGGACAGGGCACAGATACGCAGTATTTT.

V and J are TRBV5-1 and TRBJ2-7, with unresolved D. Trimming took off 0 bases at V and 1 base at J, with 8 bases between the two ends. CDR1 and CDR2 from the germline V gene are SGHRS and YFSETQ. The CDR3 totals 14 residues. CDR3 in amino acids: CASSLDGWSYEQYV. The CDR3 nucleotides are TGCGCCAGCAGCTTGGATGGGTGGTCCTACGAGCAGTACGTC.

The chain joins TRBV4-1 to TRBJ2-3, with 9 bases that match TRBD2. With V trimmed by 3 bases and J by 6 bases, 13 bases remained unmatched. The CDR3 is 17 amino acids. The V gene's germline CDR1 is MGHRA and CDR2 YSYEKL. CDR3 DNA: TGCGCCAGCAGCCATCCCGCGAGGCGGGGGGGCCGGGATACGCAGTATTTT. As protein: CASSHPARRGGRDTQYF.

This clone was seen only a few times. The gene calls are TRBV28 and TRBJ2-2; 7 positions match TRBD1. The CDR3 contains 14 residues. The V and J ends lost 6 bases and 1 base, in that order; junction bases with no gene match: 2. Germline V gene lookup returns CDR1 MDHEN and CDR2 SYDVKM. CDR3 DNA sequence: TGTGCCAGCAGCCGACAGGGGAACACCGGGGAGCTGTTTTTT. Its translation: CASSRQGNTGELFF.

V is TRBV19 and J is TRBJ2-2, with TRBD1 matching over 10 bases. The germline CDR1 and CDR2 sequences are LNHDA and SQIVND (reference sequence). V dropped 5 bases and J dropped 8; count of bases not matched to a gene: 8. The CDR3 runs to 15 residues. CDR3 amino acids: CASSADRGLTGELFF. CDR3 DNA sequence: TGTGCCAGTAGTGCCGACAGGGGGCTTACGGGGGAGCTGTTTTTT. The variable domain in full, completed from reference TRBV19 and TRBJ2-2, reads DGGITQSPKYLFRKEGQNVTLSCEQNLNHDAMYWYRQDPGQGLRLIYYSQIVNDFQKGDIAEGYSVSREKKESFPLTVTSAQKNPTAFYLCASSADRGLTGELFFGEGSRLTVL.

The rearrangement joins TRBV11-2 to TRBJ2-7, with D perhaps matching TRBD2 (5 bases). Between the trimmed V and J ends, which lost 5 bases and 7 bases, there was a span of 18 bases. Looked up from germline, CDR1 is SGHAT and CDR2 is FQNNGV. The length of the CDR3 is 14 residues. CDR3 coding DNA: TGTGCCAGCAGCCCTGGACTCACCCCGGAGGAGCAGTACGTC. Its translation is CASSPGLTPEEQYV.

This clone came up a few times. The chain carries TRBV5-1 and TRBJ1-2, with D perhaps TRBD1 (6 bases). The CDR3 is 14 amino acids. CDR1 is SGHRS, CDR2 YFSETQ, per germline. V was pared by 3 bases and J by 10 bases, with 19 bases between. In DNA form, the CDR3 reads TGCGCCAGCAGCTACGGACAGATTTCGTTCGACTACACCTTC. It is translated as CASSYGQISFDYTF.